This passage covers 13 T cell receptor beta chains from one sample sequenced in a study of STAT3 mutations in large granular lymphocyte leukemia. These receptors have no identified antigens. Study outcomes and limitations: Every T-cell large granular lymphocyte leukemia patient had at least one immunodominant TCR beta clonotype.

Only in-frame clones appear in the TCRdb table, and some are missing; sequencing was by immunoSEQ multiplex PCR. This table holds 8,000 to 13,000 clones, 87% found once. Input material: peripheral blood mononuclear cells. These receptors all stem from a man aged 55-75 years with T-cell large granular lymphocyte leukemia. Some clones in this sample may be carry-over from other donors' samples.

The CDR3 DNA follows: TGTGCCAGCAGCCAAGGACAGGGGACGAAGACCCAGTACTTC. Its translation: CASSQGQGTKTQYF. The chain employs TRBV11-3 and TRBJ2-5, with 9 bases fitting TRBD1. This CDR3 spans 14 amino acids. CDR1 and CDR2 (germline): SGHNT, YENEEA. V trimming: 5 bases; J trimming: 6 bases; junction bases outside the gene matches: 7.

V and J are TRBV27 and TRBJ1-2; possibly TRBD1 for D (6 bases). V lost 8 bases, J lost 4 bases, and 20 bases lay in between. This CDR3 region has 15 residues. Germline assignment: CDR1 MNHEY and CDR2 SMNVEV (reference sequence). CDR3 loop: CASWDNPDPGYGYTF. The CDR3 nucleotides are TGTGCCAGCTGGGACAACCCCGACCCTGGCTATGGCTACACCTTC.

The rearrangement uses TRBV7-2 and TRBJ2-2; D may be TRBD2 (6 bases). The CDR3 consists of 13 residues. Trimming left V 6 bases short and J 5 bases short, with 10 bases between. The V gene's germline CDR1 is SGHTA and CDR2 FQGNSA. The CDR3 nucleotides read TGTGCCAGCAGTATTAGCGGAACCGGGGAGCTGTTTTTT. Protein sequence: CASSISGTGELFF.

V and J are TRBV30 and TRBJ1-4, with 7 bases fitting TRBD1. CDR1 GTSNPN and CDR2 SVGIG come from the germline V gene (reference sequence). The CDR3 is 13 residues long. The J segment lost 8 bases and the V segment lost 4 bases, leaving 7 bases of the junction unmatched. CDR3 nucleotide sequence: TGTGCCTGGACCGAGACAGGGAGAGAAAAACTGTTTTTT. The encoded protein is CAWTETGREKLFF.

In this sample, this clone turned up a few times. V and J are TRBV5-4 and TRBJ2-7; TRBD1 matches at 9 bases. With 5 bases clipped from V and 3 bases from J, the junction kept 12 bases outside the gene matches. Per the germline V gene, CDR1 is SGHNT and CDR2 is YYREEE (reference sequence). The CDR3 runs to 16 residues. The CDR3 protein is CASSSRQGGNVYEQYF. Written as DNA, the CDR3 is TGTGCCAGCAGTTCCCGACAGGGGGGTAACGTCTACGAGCAGTACTTC.

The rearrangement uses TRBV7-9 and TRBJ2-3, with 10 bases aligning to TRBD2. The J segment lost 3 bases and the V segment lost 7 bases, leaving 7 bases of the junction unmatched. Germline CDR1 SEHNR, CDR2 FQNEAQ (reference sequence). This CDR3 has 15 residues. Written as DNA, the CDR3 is TGTGCCAGCAACCCCGGGACTAGCGTGACAGATACGCAGTATTTT. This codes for CASNPGTSVTDTQYF. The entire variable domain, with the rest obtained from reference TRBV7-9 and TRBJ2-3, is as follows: DTGVSQNPRHKITKRGQNVTFRCDPISEHNRLYWYRQTLGQGPEFLTYFQNEAQLEKSRLLSDRFSAERPKGSFSTLEIQRTEQGDSAMYLCASNPGTSVTDTQYFGPGTRLTVL.

In DNA form, the CDR3 reads TGTGCCAGCAGTTTATGGGTGGGGGAGCTGTTTTTT. Its protein product is CASSLWVGELFF. The rearrangement links TRBV28 to TRBJ2-2, with unresolved D. Germline V gene lookup returns CDR1 MDHEN and CDR2 SYDVKM. V shed 0 bases and J shed 8 bases, with 4 bases lying between them. This CDR3 is built from 12 residues.

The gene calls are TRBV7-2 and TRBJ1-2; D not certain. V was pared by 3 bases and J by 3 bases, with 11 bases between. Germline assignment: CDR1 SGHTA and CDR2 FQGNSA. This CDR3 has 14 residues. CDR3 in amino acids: CASSFLTSYYGYTF. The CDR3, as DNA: TGTGCCAGCAGCTTTCTGACATCTTACTATGGCTACACCTTC.

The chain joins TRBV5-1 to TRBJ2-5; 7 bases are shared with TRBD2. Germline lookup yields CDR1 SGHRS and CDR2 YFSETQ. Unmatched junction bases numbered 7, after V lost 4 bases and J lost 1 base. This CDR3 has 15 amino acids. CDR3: CASSQTSMAQETQYF. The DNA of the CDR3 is TGCGCCAGCAGCCAGACTAGCATGGCCCAAGAGACCCAGTACTTC. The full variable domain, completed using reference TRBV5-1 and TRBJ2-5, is KAGVTQTPRYLIKTRGQQVTLSCSPISGHRSVSWYQQTPGQGLQFLFEYFSETQRNKGNFPGRFSGRQFSNSRSEMNVSTLELGDSALYLCASSQTSMAQETQYFGPGTRLLVL.

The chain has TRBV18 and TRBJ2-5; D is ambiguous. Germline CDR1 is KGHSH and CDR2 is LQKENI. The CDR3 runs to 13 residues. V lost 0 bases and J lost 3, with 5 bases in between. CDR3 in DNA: TGTGCCAGCTCACCACCCCCCAAAGAGACCCAGTACTTC. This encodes CASSPPPKETQYF.

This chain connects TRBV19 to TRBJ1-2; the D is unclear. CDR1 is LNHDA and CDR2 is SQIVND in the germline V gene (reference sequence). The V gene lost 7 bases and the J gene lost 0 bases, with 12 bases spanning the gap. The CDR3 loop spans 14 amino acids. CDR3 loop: CASNPRPPNYGYTF. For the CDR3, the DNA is TGTGCCAGTAACCCCCGGCCCCCTAACTATGGCTACACCTTC.

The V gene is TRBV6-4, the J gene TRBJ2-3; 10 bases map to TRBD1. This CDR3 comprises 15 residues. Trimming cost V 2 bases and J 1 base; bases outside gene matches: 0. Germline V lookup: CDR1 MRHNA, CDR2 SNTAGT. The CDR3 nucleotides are TGTGCCAGCAGTGACGGGACAGGGGGCACAGATACGCAGTATTTT. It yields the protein CASSDGTGGTDTQYF.

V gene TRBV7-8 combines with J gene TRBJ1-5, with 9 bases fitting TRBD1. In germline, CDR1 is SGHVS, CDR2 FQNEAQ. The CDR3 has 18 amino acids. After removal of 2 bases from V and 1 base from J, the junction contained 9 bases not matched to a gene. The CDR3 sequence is CASSLSGTGRGSNQPQHF. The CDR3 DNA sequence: TGTGCCAGCAGCTTATCCGGGACAGGGCGAGGGAGCAATCAGCCCCAGCATTTT.